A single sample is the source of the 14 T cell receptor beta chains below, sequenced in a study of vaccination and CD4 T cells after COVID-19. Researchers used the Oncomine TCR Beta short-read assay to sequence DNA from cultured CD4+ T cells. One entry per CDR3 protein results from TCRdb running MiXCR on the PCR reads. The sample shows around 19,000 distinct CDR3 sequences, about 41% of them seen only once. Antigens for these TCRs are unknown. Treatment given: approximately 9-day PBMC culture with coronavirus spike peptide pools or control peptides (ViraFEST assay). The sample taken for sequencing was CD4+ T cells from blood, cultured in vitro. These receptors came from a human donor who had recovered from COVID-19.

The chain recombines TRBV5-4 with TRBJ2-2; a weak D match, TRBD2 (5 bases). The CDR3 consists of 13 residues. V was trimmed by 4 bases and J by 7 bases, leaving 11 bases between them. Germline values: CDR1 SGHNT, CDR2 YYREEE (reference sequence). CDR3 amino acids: CASSRDLGGELFF. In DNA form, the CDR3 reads TGTGCCAGCAGCCGGGATTTAGGCGGGGAGCTGTTTTTT.

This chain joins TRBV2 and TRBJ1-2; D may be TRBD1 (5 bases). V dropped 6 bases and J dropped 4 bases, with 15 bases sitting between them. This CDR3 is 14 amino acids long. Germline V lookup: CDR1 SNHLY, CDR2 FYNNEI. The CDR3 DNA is TGTGCCAGCAGGGAGGAGGGGTTCAGCTATGGCTACACCTTC. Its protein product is CASREEGFSYGYTF.

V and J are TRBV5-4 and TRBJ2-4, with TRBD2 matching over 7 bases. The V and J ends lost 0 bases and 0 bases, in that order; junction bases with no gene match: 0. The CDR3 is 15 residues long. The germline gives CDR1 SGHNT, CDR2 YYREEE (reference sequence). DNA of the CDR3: TGTGCCAGCAGCTTGGCGGGGGGAGCCAAAAACATTCAGTACTTC. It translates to CASSLAGGAKNIQYF.

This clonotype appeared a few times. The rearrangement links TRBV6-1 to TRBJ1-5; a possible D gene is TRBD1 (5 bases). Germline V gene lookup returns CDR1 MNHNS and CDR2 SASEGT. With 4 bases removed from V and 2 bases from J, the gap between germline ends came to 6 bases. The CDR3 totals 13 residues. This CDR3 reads CASSAQGNQPQHF. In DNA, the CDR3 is TGTGCCAGCAGTGCACAGGGCAATCAGCCCCAGCATTTT.

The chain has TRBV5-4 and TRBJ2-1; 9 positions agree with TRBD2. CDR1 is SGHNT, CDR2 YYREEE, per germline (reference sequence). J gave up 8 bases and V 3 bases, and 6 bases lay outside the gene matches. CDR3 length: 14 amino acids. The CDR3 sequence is CASSSAGGLDEQFF. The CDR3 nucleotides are TGTGCCAGCAGCTCCGCGGGGGGGCTCGATGAGCAGTTCTTC.

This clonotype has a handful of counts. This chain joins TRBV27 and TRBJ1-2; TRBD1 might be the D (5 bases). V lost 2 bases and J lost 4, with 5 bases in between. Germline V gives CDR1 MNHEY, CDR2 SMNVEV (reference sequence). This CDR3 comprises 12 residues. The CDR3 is CASSLQGYGYTF. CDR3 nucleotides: TGTGCCAGCAGTTTACAGGGCTATGGCTACACCTTC.

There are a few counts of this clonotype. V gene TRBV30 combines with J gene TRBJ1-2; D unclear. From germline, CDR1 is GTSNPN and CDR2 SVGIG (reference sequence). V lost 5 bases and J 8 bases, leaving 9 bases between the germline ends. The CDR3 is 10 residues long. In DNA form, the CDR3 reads TGTGCCTGGGGGCCCCCGGGCTACACCTTC. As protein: CAWGPPGYTF.

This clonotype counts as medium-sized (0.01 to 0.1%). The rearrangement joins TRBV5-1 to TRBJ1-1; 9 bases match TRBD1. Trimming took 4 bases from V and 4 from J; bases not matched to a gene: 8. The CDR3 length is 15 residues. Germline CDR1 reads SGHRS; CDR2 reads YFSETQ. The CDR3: CASSVQGARGTEAFF. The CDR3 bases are TGCGCCAGCAGCGTACAGGGGGCGCGGGGCACTGAAGCTTTCTTT.

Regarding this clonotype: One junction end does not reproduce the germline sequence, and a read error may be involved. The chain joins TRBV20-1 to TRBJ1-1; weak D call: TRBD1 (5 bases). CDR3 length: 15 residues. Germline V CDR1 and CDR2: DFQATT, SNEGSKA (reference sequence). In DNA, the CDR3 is TGCAGTGCTAAAGAGGGACGGAACCCGAACACTGAAGCTCTCTTT. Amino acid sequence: CSAKEGRNPNTEALF.

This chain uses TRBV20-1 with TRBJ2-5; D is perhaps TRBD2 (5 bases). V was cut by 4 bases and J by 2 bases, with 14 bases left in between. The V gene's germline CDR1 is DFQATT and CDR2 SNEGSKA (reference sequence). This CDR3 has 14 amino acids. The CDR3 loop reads CSAIPRGFQETQYF. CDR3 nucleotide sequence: TGCAGTGCTATCCCCAGAGGGTTTCAAGAGACCCAGTACTTC.

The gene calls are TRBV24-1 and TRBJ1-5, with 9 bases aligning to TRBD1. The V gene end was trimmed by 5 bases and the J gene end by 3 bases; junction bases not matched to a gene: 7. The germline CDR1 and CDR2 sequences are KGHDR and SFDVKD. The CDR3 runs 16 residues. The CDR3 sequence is CATSGPGQGFNQPQHF. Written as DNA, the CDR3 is TGTGCCACCAGTGGGCCGGGACAGGGATTCAATCAGCCCCAGCATTTT.

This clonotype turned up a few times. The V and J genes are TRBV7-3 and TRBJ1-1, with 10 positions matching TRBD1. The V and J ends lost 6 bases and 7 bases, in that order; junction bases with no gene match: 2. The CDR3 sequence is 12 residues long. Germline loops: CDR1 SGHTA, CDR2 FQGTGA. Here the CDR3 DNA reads TGTGCCAGCAGTCGGGACAGGGGTGAAGCTTTCTTT. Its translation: CASSRDRGEAFF.

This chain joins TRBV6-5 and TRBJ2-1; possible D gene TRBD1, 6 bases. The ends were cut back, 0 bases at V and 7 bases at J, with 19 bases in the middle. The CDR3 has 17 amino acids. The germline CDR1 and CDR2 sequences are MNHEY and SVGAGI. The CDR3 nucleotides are TGTGCCAGCAGTTACTCAGGGACAAGGTCGCTTCCGAATGAGCAGTTCTTC. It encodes CASSYSGTRSLPNEQFF.

In DNA, the CDR3 is TGTGCCAGCAGACTAGCGGGAGTTTCGGGATCCTACGAGCAGTACTTC. Protein sequence: CASRLAGVSGSYEQYF. The chain combines TRBV27 with TRBJ2-7, with 11 bases lining up with TRBD2. Germline V gene sequence: CDR1 MNHEY, CDR2 SMNVEV (reference sequence). The V and J ends lost 6 bases and 1 base, in that order; junction bases with no gene match: 8. This CDR3 contains 16 residues.